A selection of T cell receptor beta chains follows, all from one sample in a study of T cells after yellow fever vaccination. One entry per CDR3 protein results from TCRdb running MiXCR on the 5' RACE reads. The sample consists of a few hundred thousand distinct CDR3 sequences, 3.5% to 4.5% of them appearing once. The source was PBMCs, collected 15 days after the yellow fever booster vaccination. The receptor set was obtained from a man aged 18 to 29 who received the YFV17D yellow fever vaccine. The CDR3 runs from the conserved cysteine through the conserved F or W. The D gene is left open where the match is weak. Clone size is given for some rows only: seen once, a few or many times, or a class if the clone is expanded.

DNA: TGTGCCAGCAGGGGGGCAAGGGATGAGCAGTTCTTC; CDR3: CASRGARDEQFF; J: TRBJ2-1; length: 12; V: TRBV7-9; size: many; D: NA
DNA: TGTGCCAGCAGCCAAGTTGGGGGGGACCGCACAGATACGCAGTATTTT; CDR3: CASSQVGGDRTDTQYF; J: TRBJ2-3; length: 16; V: TRBV4-2; size: many; D: TRBD2
DNA: TGTGCCAGCAGCTTAACAGGAAGAACCGGGGAGCTGTTTTTT; CDR3: CASSLTGRTGELFF; J: TRBJ2-2; length: 14; V: TRBV7-9; size: many; D: NA
DNA: TGTGCCAGTTCTAGCGGGGGGGCTGAGTGGGAGACCCAGTACTTC; CDR3: CASSSGGAEWETQYF; J: TRBJ2-5; length: 15; V: TRBV19; size: few; D: TRBD2
DNA: TGCAGTGCTCAATACCCTTCGACTGGAGAAGCTTTCTTT; CDR3: CSAQYPSTGEAFF; J: TRBJ1-1; length: 13; V: TRBV20-1; size: many; D: NA
DNA: TGTGCCAGCACCACAGACAGGGCGGCCCCCACAGATACGCAGTATTTT; CDR3: CASTTDRAAPTDTQYF; J: TRBJ2-3; length: 16; V: TRBV7-9; size: few; D: TRBD1
DNA: TGTGCCAGCAGTCCCCCCCAACGACTAGTATTGACCCAGTACTTC; CDR3: CASSPPQRLVLTQYF; J: TRBJ2-5; length: 15; V: TRBV3-1; size: NA; D: NA
DNA: TGTGCCAGCAGTTTCACCATTTCCGGGGAGCTGTTTTTT; CDR3: CASSFTISGELFF; J: TRBJ2-2; length: 13; V: TRBV12-3/TRBV12-4; size: many; D: NA
DNA: TGTGCCAGCAGCTTCGGCAGGTCTTACGAGCAGTACTTC; CDR3: CASSFGRSYEQYF; J: TRBJ2-7; length: 13; V: TRBV7-3; size: many; D: NA
DNA: TGTGCCAGCAACGGACTAGCGGATGAGCAGTTCTTC; CDR3: CASNGLADEQFF; J: TRBJ2-1; length: 12; V: TRBV6-2/TRBV6-3; size: few; D: TRBD2
DNA: TGCAGTGCTAGAGATCTCGGCCTAGCGGGGGGTGAGACCCAGTACTTC; CDR3: CSARDLGLAGGETQYF; J: TRBJ2-5; length: 16; V: TRBV20-1; size: few; D: TRBD2
DNA: TGTGCCAGCAGCCAACTAGGACTGGGAACGGGGGGCTGGTCGACTTTCTTT; CDR3: CASSQLGLGTGGWSTFF; J: TRBJ1-1; length: 17; V: TRBV6-5; size: NA; D: NA
DNA: TGTGCCAGCAGCCAAGGCGACTATATCGGGGAGCTGTTTTTT; CDR3: CASSQGDYIGELFF; J: TRBJ2-2; length: 14; V: TRBV4-2; size: many; D: NA
DNA: TGTGCCAGCAGCTCACTAGCGGGGGGAACCCCAAGAGACCACGGCCAGTACTTC; CDR3: CASSSLAGGTPRDHGQYF; J: TRBJ2-5; length: 18; V: TRBV7-9; size: many; D: TRBD2
DNA: TGCGCCAGCAACCCAACGGGGGACACCGGGGAGCTGTTGTTT; CDR3: CASNPTGDTGELLF; J: TRBJ2-2; length: 14; V: TRBV5-1; size: NA; D: NA
DNA: TGTGCCACCAGCGGCCTCGAGGGGGCCGGTTCTAGGGTTAGAGAGACCCAGTACTTC; CDR3: CATSGLEGAGSRVRETQYF; J: TRBJ2-5; length: 19; V: TRBV15; size: few; D: TRBD1
DNA: TGCGCCAGCAGCTTGGATTCATCCTTTAGCATTCAGTACTTC; CDR3: CASSLDSSFSIQYF; J: TRBJ2-4; length: 14; V: TRBV5-1; size: few; D: NA